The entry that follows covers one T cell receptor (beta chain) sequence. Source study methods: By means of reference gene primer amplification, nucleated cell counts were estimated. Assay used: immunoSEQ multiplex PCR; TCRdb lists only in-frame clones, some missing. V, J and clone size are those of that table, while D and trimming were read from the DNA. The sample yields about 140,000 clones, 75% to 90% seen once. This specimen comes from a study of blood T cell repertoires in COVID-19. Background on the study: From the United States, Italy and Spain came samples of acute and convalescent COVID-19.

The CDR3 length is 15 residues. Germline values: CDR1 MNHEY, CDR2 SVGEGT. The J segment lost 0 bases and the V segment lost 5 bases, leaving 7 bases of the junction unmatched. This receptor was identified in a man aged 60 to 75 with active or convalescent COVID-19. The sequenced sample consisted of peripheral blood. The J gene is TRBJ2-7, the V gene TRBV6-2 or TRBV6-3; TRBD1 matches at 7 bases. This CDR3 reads CASSQTGKGSYEQYF. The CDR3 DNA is TGTGCCAGCAGTCAGACAGGGAAAGGCTCCTACGAGCAGTACTTC.